Following are 26 T cell receptor beta chains from one sample sequenced in a study of early T cells in non-severe SARS-CoV-2 infection. One entry per CDR3 protein, called by TCRdb with MiXCR from the 5' RACE reads. The sample lists 50,000 to 65,000 distinct CDR3 sequences, less than 20% seen once, with about 8.8% in the top ten. The source was whole blood, collected at baseline. The source of these receptors is an adult who was a healthcare worker with PCR-confirmed SARS-CoV-2 infection or an uninfected control (not recorded which).

This clonotype turned up a few times. Here the CDR3 DNA reads TGTGCCAGCAGCCAAAAGAGGGGCCACATCTCCTACAATGAGCAGTTCTTC. Its translation: CASSQKRGHISYNEQFF. V is TRBV7-6 and J is TRBJ2-1; TRBD1 or TRBD2 may be the D gene (5 bases each). CDR1 SGHVS and CDR2 FNYEAQ come from the germline V gene. Trimming left V 5 bases short and J 0 bases short, with 17 bases between. The CDR3 loop spans 17 amino acids. The whole variable domain, remainder taken from reference TRBV7-6 and TRBJ2-1, is GAGVSQSPRYKVTKRGQDVALRCDPISGHVSLYWYRQALGQGPEFLTYFNYEAQQDKSGLPNDRFSAERPEGSISTLTIQRTEQRDSAMYRCASSQKRGHISYNEQFFGPGTRLTVL.

This clonotype was counted ten times or more. The V gene is TRBV14, the J gene TRBJ2-7, with 7 bases aligning to TRBD1. V gave up 1 base and J gave up 0 bases; unmatched junction bases: 3. CDR1 is SGHDN, CDR2 FVKESK, per germline. CDR3 size: 15 residues. CDR3 in amino acids: CASSQAYRGSYEQYF. In DNA form, the CDR3 reads TGTGCCAGCAGCCAAGCTTACAGGGGCTCCTACGAGCAGTACTTC.

This clonotype was picked up a small number of times. The chain combines TRBV5-4 with TRBJ2-5; D call uncertain. Germline loops: CDR1 SGHNT, CDR2 YYREEE (reference sequence). Trimming left V 4 bases short and J 0 bases short, with 10 bases between. This CDR3 region has 14 residues. The CDR3 DNA follows: TGTGCCAGCAGCACTCCACAGTACCAAGAGACCCAGTACTTC. Translation gives CASSTPQYQETQYF.

This clonotype has ten or more counts. The rearrangement links TRBV4-2 to TRBJ2-7, with 8 positions matching TRBD2. Germline trimming cut 3 bases from V and 3 bases from J; bases unmatched to any gene: 1. Germline CDR1 is LGHNA and CDR2 is YNFKEQ. This CDR3 spans 13 amino acids. DNA for the CDR3: TGTGCCAGCAGCCATGGGACTAGCTACGAGCAGTACTTC. It encodes CASSHGTSYEQYF.

V and J are TRBV6-6 and TRBJ2-7; 7 positions match TRBD1. Germline V gene sequence: CDR1 MNHNY, CDR2 SVGAGI (reference sequence). Trimming cost V 2 bases and J 2 bases; bases outside gene matches: 3. CDR3 length: 14 amino acids. The chain's CDR3 is CASSYEGATYEQYF. The CDR3 DNA sequence: TGTGCCAGCAGTTACGAGGGGGCAACCTACGAGCAGTACTTC.

This clonotype appeared a few times. The chain employs TRBV20-1 and TRBJ2-2, with 7 positions matching TRBD1. The CDR3 spans 14 residues. The J segment lost 5 bases and the V segment lost 3 bases, leaving 6 bases of the junction unmatched. Germline V gene sequence: CDR1 DFQATT, CDR2 SNEGSKA (reference sequence). The CDR3 coding sequence is TGCAGTGCTAGCCACGACAGGGTTACCGGGGAGCTGTTTTTT. Its translation: CSASHDRVTGELFF.

The chain uses TRBV18 and TRBJ2-1, with TRBD2 as a possible D gene (5 bases). CDR1 and CDR2 from the germline V gene are KGHSH and LQKENI. The CDR3 runs to 14 residues. Trimming stripped 3 bases from V and 8 bases from J, with 14 bases between. The CDR3 region is CASSPVGSRDEQFF. The CDR3 bases are TGTGCCAGCTCACCTGTAGGGAGTAGGGATGAGCAGTTCTTC. Supplemented by reference TRBV18 and TRBJ2-1, the full variable domain reads NAGVMQNPRHLVRRRGQEARLRCSPMKGHSHVYWYRQLPEEGLKFMVYLQKENIIDESGMPKERFSAEFPKEGPSILRIQQVVRGDSAAYFCASSPVGSRDEQFFGPGTRLTVL.

This clonotype is medium-sized. J is TRBJ1-3 and V is TRBV10-2, with a possible D match to TRBD1 (5 bases). Germline V gene lookup returns CDR1 WSHSY and CDR2 SAAADI. Trimming took off 5 bases at V and 0 bases at J, with 11 bases between the two ends. The CDR3 runs to 15 residues. In DNA, the CDR3 is TGCGCCAGCAGTATTCAAACAGGCTCTGGAAACACCATATATTTT. It is translated as CASSIQTGSGNTIYF.

This clonotype was picked up many times. The rearrangement uses TRBV28 and TRBJ1-1; D may be TRBD1 (6 bases). V shed 5 bases and J shed 8 bases, with 15 bases lying between them. Germline V gene lookup returns CDR1 MDHEN and CDR2 SYDVKM. This CDR3 is 13 amino acids long. The CDR3 sequence: CASSIYRATEAFF. CDR3 DNA sequence: TGTGCCAGCAGTATCTACAGGGCTACCGAAGCTTTCTTT.

The table lists this clonotype with a few counts. The rearrangement links TRBV2 to TRBJ2-1; D possibly corresponds to TRBD1 (6 bases). The V and J ends lost 8 bases and 9 bases respectively, with 14 bases between them. The CDR3 covers 12 residues. CDR1 is SNHLY, CDR2 FYNNEI, per germline. As DNA, the CDR3 is TGTGCCAGCGCAGGGGAAACGGTTGAGCAGTTCTTC. The encoded protein is CASAGETVEQFF.

This sequence joins TRBV28 and TRBJ1-2; D is unclear. Trimming shortened V by 10 bases and J by 0 bases, and 9 bases separated the two germline ends. The CDR3 loop spans 12 amino acids. Germline CDR1 and CDR2: MDHEN and SYDVKM. CDR3 DNA: TGTGCCATCGAACCCCCTAACTATGGCTACACCTTC. Amino acid sequence: CAIEPPNYGYTF.

This clonotype has more than one count but fewer than ten. This chain uses TRBV28 with TRBJ1-2; 9 bases are shared with TRBD1. CDR3 length equals 16 residues. Losses at the gene ends were 0 bases for V and 4 bases for J; bases not matched to a gene: 6. Per the germline V gene, CDR1 is MDHEN and CDR2 is SYDVKM. CDR3 nucleotides: TGTGCCAGCAGTTTATGGGGGACAGGGACGACCTATGGCTACACCTTC. This gives the protein CASSLWGTGTTYGYTF.

The chain carries TRBV6-2 or TRBV6-3 and TRBJ2-5; 8 positions agree with TRBD2. Unmatched junction bases numbered 6, after V lost 5 bases and J lost 4 bases. This CDR3 is built from 14 residues. Germline CDR1 reads MNHEY; CDR2 reads SVGEGT. The CDR3 loop reads CASSRGTRGETQYF. CDR3 DNA: TGTGCCAGCAGTCGCGGGACTAGGGGAGAGACCCAGTACTTC.

The chain has TRBV20-1 and TRBJ1-2, with 10 bases that match TRBD1. The ends lost 4 bases at V and 7 bases at J; junction bases unmatched: 9. Germline V CDR1 and CDR2: DFQATT, SNEGSKA (reference sequence). The length of the CDR3 is 14 residues. CDR3 sequence reads: CSAIDRGRDRGYTF. The CDR3 coding sequence is TGCAGTGCTATCGACAGGGGGCGCGATCGTGGCTACACCTTC.

This clonotype was found many times. CDR3 in amino acids: CASTPPGTWNTDTQYF. The CDR3, as DNA: TGTGCCAGCACTCCTCCCGGGACTTGGAACACAGATACGCAGTATTTT. The chain links TRBV5-4 to TRBJ2-3; TRBD2 is a possible D gene (6 bases). The CDR3 has 16 amino acids. V was shortened by 6 bases and J by 2 bases, with 19 bases between the two germline ends. Germline assignment: CDR1 SGHNT and CDR2 YYREEE (reference sequence).

The V and J genes are TRBV15 and TRBJ2-7, with unresolved D. The CDR3 has 16 amino acids. Trimming left V 0 bases short and J 2 bases short, with 14 bases between. Germline V gives CDR1 LNHNV, CDR2 YYDKDF (reference sequence). Here the CDR3 reads CATSRDHSHLAYEQYF. In nucleotides, the CDR3 is TGTGCCACCAGCAGAGACCACTCACACCTGGCCTACGAGCAGTACTTC.

This clonotype was found many times. Here the CDR3 reads CASSPTGQGLNEKLFF. CDR3 bases: TGTGCCAGCAGTCCCACCGGACAGGGGCTTAATGAAAAACTGTTTTTT. This sequence joins TRBV28 and TRBJ1-4, with TRBD1 matching over 9 bases. Germline lookup yields CDR1 MDHEN and CDR2 SYDVKM. CDR3 length: 16 residues. J lost 4 bases, V lost 5 bases, and 8 bases had no gene match. Filled out from reference TRBV28 and TRBJ1-4, the complete variable domain reads DVKVTQSSRYLVKRTGEKVFLECVQDMDHENMFWYRQDPGLGLRLIYFSYDVKMKEKGDIPEGYSVSREKKERFSLILESASTNQTSMYLCASSPTGQGLNEKLFFGSGTQLSVL.

The genes are TRBV7-9 and TRBJ2-7; D is unresolved. The V gene lost 2 bases and the J gene lost 6 bases, with 5 bases spanning the gap. In germline, CDR1 is SEHNR, CDR2 FQNEAQ (reference sequence). The CDR3 sequence is 11 residues long. CDR3: CASSLSAEQYF. The CDR3 nucleotides are TGTGCCAGCAGCTTATCCGCCGAGCAGTACTTC.

This clonotype was seen more than once but under ten times. The chain joins TRBV6-5 to TRBJ1-6; D possibly corresponds to TRBD1 (6 bases). V was cut by 6 bases and J by 8 bases, with 14 bases left in between. Looked up from germline, CDR1 is MNHEY and CDR2 is SVGAGI. The CDR3 has 14 residues. The CDR3 protein is CASRLQGGYSPLHF. The CDR3 bases are TGTGCCAGCAGACTACAGGGAGGTTATTCACCCCTCCACTTT.

This clonotype occurred a few times. In DNA form, the CDR3 reads TGTGCCAGCACCCGACTAGCGGGAGAGACCCAGTACTTC. It yields the protein CASTRLAGETQYF. This sequence joins TRBV2 and TRBJ2-5; TRBD2 aligns across 10 bases. The CDR3 consists of 13 residues. Germline CDR1 and CDR2: SNHLY and FYNNEI. V gave up 7 bases and J gave up 4 bases; unmatched junction bases: 3. The variable domain in full, completed from reference TRBV2 and TRBJ2-5, reads EPEVTQTPSHQVTQMGQEVILRCVPISNHLYFYWYRQILGQKVEFLVSFYNNEISEKSEIFDDQFSVERPDGSNFTLKIRSTKLEDSAMYFCASTRLAGETQYFGPGTRLLVL.

The sample holds a few counts of this clonotype. The chain recombines TRBV20-1 with TRBJ2-1; D is perhaps TRBD1 or TRBD2 (5 bases each). The CDR3 is 15 residues long. V dropped 2 bases and J dropped 5 bases, with 16 bases sitting between them. Germline CDR1 reads DFQATT; CDR2 reads SNEGSKA (reference sequence). CDR3 nucleotide sequence: TGCAGTGCTAGAAATCCTGGGACCCAACACAATGAGCAGTTCTTC. This gives the protein CSARNPGTQHNEQFF.

This sequence joins TRBV7-2 and TRBJ1-5, with 9 bases identical to TRBD1. The CDR3 is 15 amino acids. The V gene's germline CDR1 is SGHTA and CDR2 FQGNSA. The junction had 2 bases not matched to a gene; V was cut back by 2 bases and J by 3 bases. CDR3 loop: CASSLTGGANQPQHF. CDR3 DNA: TGTGCCAGCAGCTTAACAGGGGGCGCCAATCAGCCCCAGCATTTT.

This clonotype was picked up a small number of times. The chain employs TRBV27 and TRBJ1-2, with TRBD1 identical over 7 bases. The CDR3 loop spans 15 amino acids. In germline, CDR1 is MNHEY, CDR2 SMNVEV (reference sequence). J was trimmed by 1 base and V by 4 bases; bases with no gene match: 6. The CDR3 loop reads CASSSPDRLNYGYTF. CDR3 coding DNA: TGTGCCAGCAGTTCCCCGGACAGGCTTAACTATGGCTACACCTTC.

The chain uses TRBV29-1 and TRBJ2-7, with 7 bases lining up with TRBD1. The CDR3 totals 12 residues. V shed 7 bases and J 6 bases; nucleotides not matched to a gene: 9. CDR1 and CDR2 from the germline V gene are SQVTM and ANQGSEA. DNA of the CDR3: TGCAGCGCCAAAACAGGGGCACGCGAGCAGTACTTC. Translating it yields CSAKTGAREQYF.

This clonotype was counted between two and nine times. The V and J genes are TRBV6-1 and TRBJ2-3; D remains ambiguous. Germline V gene sequence: CDR1 MNHNS, CDR2 SASEGT. The CDR3 length is 17 residues. V shed 2 bases and J shed 0 bases, with 15 bases lying between them. The CDR3 bases are TGTGCCAGCAGTGAATCGATCTCGGGCCGCAGCACAGATACGCAGTATTTT. It encodes CASSESISGRSTDTQYF.

J is TRBJ2-7 and V is TRBV10-3; 8 positions match TRBD2. CDR1 ENHRY and CDR2 SYGVKD come from the germline V gene. The CDR3 loop spans 16 amino acids. The V and J ends lost 3 bases and 2 bases, in that order; junction bases with no gene match: 9. CDR3 DNA: TGTGCCATCAGTGACCCGGGAGGGGCGAGAGCCTACGAGCAGTACTTC. This sequence encodes CAISDPGGARAYEQYF.